Described below is a single T cell receptor (beta chain) sequence and its context. Time point described: persistent/refractory GD, antithyroid drugs over 5 years with positive TRAb. The authors made the TCR library using RNA they extracted from PBMCs. This entry is derived from a study of regulatory T cells in long-lasting Graves disease. Whole-study context: By definition, persistent Graves' disease involved antithyroid drugs for over 5 years alongside positive TSH receptor antibodies.

Sequencing libraries for TCR beta were prepared with iRepertoire HTBI primers and Arm-PCR of CDR3 regions. TCRdb recomputed calls from the multiplex PCR reads with MiXCR, one row per CDR3 protein. This sample has 600,000 to 800,000 distinct CDR3 sequences, with 25% to 30% found just once. CDR1 and CDR2 (germline): DFQATT, SNEGSKA (reference sequence). The CDR3 has 15 residues. Trimming cost V 5 bases and J 1 base; bases outside gene matches: 8. The source is a female donor with Graves disease. The V gene is TRBV20-1, the J gene TRBJ2-7; 10 bases fit TRBD2. Sequences were derived from peripheral blood mononuclear cells (PBMCs), sampled when the disease was refractory, from a patient treated with antithyroid drugs. The CDR3 spells CSAAAGTSASYEQYF. The CDR3 nucleotides are TGCAGTGCTGCCGCTGGGACTAGCGCTTCCTACGAGCAGTACTTC.